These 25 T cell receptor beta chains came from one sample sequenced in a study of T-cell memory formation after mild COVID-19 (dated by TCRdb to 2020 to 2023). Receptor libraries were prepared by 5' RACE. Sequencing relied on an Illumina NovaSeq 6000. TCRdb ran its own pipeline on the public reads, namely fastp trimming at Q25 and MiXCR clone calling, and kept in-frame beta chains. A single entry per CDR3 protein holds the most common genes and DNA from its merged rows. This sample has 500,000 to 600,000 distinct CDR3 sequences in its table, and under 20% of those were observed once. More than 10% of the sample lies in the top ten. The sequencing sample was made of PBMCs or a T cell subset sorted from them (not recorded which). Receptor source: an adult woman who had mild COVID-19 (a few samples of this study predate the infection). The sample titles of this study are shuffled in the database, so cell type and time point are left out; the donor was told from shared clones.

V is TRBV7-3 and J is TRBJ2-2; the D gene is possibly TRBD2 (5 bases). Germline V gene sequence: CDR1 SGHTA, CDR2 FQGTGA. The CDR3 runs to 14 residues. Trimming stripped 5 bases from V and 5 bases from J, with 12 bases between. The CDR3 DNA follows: TGTGCCAGCAGCATCCGCCCGGGAACCGGGGAGCTGTTTTTT. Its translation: CASSIRPGTGELFF.

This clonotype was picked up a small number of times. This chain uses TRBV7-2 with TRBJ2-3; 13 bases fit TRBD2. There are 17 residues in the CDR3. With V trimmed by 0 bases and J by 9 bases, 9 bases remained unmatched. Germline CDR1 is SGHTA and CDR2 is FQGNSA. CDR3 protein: CASSLALRLAGGITQYF. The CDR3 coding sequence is TGTGCCAGCAGCTTAGCCCTCCGACTAGCGGGAGGAATCACGCAGTATTTT. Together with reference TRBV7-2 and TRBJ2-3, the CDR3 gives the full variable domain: GAGVSQSPSNKVTEKGKDVELRCDPISGHTALYWYRQSLGQGLEFLIYFQGNSAPDKSGLPSDRFSAERTGGSVSTLTIQRTQQEDSAVYLCASSLALRLAGGITQYFGPGTRLTVL.

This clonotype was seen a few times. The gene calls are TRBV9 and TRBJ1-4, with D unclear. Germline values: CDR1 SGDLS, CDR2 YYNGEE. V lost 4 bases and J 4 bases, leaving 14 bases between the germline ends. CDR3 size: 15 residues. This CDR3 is CASSPELSHNEKLFF. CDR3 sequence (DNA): TGTGCCAGCAGCCCTGAACTTAGCCATAATGAAAAACTGTTTTTT.

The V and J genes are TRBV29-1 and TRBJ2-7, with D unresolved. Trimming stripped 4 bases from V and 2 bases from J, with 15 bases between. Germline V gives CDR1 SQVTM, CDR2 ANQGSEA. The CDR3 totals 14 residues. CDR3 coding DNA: TGCAGCGTTGTGGTTATTGACGTTCCCTACGAGCAGTACTTC. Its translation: CSVVVIDVPYEQYF.

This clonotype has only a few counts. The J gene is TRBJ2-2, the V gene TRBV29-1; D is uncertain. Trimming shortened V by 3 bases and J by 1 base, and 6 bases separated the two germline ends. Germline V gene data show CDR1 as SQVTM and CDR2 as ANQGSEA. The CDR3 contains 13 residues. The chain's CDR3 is CSVESVNTGELFF. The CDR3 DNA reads TGCAGCGTTGAGTCGGTGAACACCGGGGAGCTGTTTTTT.

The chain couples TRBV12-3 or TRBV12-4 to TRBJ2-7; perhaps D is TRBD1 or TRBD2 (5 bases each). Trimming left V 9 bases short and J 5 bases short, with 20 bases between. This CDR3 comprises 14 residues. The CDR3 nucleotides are TGTGCCAGTAACGCCGGGACCGACCTCCACGAGCAGTACTTC. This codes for CASNAGTDLHEQYF.

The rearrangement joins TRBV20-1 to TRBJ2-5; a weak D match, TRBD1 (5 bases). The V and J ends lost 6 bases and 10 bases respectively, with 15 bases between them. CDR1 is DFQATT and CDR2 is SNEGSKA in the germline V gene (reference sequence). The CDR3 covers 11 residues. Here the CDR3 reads CSALRGQDQYF. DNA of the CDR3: TGCAGTGCACTTCGCGGACAAGACCAGTACTTC.

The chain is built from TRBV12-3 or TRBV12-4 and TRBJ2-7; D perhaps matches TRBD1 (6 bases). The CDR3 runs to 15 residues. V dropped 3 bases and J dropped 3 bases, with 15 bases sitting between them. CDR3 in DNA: TGTGCCAGCAGTTTGCCGGAAAAACAGGGCTACGAGCAGTACTTC. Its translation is CASSLPEKQGYEQYF.

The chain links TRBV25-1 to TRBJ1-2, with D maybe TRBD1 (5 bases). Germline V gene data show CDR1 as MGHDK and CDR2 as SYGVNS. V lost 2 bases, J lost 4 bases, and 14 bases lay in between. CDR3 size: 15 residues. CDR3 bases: TGTGCCAGCAGTGAACCAAGGGGTGGGGTCTATGGCTACACCTTC. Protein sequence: CASSEPRGGVYGYTF.

The CDR3 bases are TGTGCCAGCAGCCAAGTACTAGCGGGAGGCAAAGGATCCCAAGAGACCCAGTACTTC. Protein: CASSQVLAGGKGSQETQYF. The genes are TRBV3-1 and TRBJ2-5, with TRBD2 identical over 12 bases. CDR1 is LGHDT and CDR2 is YNNKEL in the germline V gene (reference sequence). V lost 1 base to trimming and J lost 1 base; unmatched junction nucleotides: 10. CDR3 length equals 19 residues.

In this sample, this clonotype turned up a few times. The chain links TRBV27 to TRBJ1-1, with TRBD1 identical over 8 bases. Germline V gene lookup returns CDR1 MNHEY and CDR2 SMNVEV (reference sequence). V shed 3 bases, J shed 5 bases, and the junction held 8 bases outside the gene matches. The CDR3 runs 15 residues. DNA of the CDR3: TGTGCCAGCAGTTTCCTCCCGGGACAGGAGACTGAAGCTTTCTTT. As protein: CASSFLPGQETEAFF.

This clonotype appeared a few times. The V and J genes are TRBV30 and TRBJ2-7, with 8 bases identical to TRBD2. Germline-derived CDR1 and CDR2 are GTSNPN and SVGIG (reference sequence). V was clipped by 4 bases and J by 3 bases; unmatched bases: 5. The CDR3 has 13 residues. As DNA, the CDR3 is TGTGCCTGGAAGCGGGGGCAGAACTACGAGCAGTACTTC. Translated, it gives CAWKRGQNYEQYF.

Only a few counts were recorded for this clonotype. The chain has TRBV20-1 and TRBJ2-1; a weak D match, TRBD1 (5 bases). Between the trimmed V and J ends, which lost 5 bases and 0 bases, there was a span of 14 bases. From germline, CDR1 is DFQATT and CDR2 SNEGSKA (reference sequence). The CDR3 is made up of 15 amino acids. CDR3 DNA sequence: TGCAGTGCTGAGGAGACAGCCTACTCCTACAATGAGCAGTTCTTC. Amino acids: CSAEETAYSYNEQFF.

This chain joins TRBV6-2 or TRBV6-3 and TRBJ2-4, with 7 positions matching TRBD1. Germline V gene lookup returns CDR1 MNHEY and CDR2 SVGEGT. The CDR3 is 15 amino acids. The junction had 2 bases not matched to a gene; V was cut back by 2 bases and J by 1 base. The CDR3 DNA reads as TGTGCCAGCAGTTACCAGGGGGTTGCCAAAAACATTCAGTACTTC. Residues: CASSYQGVAKNIQYF.

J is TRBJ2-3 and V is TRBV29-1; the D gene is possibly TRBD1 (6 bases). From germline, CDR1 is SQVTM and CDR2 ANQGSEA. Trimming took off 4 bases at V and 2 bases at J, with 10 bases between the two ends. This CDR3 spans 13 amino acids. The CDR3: CSVVRGFTDTQYF. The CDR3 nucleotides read TGCAGCGTTGTAAGGGGGTTCACAGATACGCAGTATTTT.

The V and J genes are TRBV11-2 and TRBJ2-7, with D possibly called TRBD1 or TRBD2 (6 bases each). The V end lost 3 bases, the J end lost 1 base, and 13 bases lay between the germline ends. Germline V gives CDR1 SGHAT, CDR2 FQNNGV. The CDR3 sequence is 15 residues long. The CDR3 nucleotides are TGTGCCAGCAGCTTCTCCGGGGGCTTTTCCTACGAGCAGTACTTC. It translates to CASSFSGGFSYEQYF.

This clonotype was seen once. Here the CDR3 DNA reads TGCAGAACCTGGGCAGGGGGCGTTAACTATGGCTACACCTTC. This encodes CRTWAGGVNYGYTF. V is TRBV29-1 and J is TRBJ1-2; 8 bases are shared with TRBD1. Germline V lookup: CDR1 SQVTM, CDR2 ANQGSEA. The CDR3 covers 14 residues.

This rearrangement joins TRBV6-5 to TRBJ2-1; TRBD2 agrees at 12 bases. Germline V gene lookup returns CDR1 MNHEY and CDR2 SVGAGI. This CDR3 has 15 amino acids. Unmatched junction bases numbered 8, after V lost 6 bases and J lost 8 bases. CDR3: CASRLTGLAGHEQFF. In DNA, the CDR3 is TGTGCCAGCAGGCTAACGGGACTAGCGGGTCATGAGCAGTTCTTC.

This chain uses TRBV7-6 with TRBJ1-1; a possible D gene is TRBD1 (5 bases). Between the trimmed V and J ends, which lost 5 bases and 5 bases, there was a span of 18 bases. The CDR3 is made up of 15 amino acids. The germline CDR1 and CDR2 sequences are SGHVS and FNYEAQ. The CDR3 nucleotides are TGTGCCAGCAGCCCACGGGGACTCCTGGGGACTGAAGCTTTCTTT. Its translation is CASSPRGLLGTEAFF.

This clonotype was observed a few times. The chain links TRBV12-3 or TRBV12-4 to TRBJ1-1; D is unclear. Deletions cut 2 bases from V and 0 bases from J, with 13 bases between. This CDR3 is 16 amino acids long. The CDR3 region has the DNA TGTGCCAGCAGTTTATCCCTCCCCGGGGTGAACACTGAAGCTTTCTTT. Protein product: CASSLSLPGVNTEAFF.

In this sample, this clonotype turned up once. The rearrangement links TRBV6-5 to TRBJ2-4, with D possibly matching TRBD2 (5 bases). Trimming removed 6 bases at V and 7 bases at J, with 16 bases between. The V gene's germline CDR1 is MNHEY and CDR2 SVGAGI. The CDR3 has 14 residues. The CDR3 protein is CASRAAGSGNIQYF. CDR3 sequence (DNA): TGTGCCAGCAGGGCCGCGGGCAGTGGGAACATTCAGTACTTC.

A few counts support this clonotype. The CDR3 is CASSFSGRNPDTQYF. CDR3 DNA: TGTGCCAGCAGTTTCAGCGGGAGAAACCCAGATACGCAGTATTTT. The gene calls are TRBV27 and TRBJ2-3; 8 bases map to TRBD2. The CDR3 extends over 15 amino acids. Per germline, CDR1 MNHEY and CDR2 SMNVEV (reference sequence). V lost 3 bases, J lost 4 bases, and 6 bases stayed unmatched.

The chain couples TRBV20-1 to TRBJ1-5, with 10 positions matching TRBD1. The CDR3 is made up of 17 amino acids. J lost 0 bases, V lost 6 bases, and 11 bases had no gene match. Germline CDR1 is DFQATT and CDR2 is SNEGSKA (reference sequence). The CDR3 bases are TGCAGTGCCCCTCGGGACAGGGGACCCTATAGCAATCAGCCCCAGCATTTT. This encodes CSAPRDRGPYSNQPQHF.

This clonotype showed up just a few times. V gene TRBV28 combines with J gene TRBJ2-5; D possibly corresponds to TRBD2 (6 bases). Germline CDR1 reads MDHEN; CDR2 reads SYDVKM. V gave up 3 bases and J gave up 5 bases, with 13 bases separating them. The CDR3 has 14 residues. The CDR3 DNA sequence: TGTGCCAGCAGTTTTCAGGGTGGAGGGGAGACCCAGTACTTC. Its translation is CASSFQGGGETQYF.

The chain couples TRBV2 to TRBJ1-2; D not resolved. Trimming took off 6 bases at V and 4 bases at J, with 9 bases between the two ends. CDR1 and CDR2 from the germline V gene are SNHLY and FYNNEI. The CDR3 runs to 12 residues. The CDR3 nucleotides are TGTGCCAGCAGACGCCAAGCCTATGGCTACACCTTC. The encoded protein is CASRRQAYGYTF. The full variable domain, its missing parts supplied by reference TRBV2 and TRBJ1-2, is EPEVTQTPSHQVTQMGQEVILRCVPISNHLYFYWYRQILGQKVEFLVSFYNNEISEKSEIFDDQFSVERPDGSNFTLKIRSTKLEDSAMYFCASRRQAYGYTFGSGTRLTVV.